The clone carrying this T cell receptor (beta chain) was seen repeatedly, ten times or more. The target antigen is unknown. Germline V lookup: CDR1 SGHRS, CDR2 YFSETQ. Trimming cost V 0 bases and J 6 bases; bases outside gene matches: 3. The CDR3 is 16 amino acids. TCR cDNA molecules each carried a unique molecular identifier. TCRdb re-called the 5' RACE reads through MiXCR, storing one row per CDR3 protein. In the table there are about 70,000 distinct CDR3 sequences, over 7% of which are singletons. These data come from a study of spatial heterogeneity in lung cancer. Study-wide background: Within raw reads, each unique TCR and UMI combination appeared on average more than ten times. Whole-study results and caveats: At resection, ubiquitous expanded tumor TCRs appeared in blood more than at follow-up.

The time point: blood at routine non-recurrence follow-up after resection. Tumor, nontumor lung or frozen PBMC supplied whole RNA that was sequenced unsorted. The receptor comes from a female donor with early-stage non-small cell lung cancer. The sample here was PBMCs, taken at follow-up. The J gene is TRBJ2-4, the V gene TRBV5-1; 13 bases fit TRBD2. CDR3 nucleotides: TGCGCCAGCAGCTTGGTGACTAGCGGGAGGTTAAACATTCAGTACTTC. Translated: CASSLVTSGRLNIQYF.